The sample holds many counts of the clone carrying this T cell receptor beta chain. No antigen is known for it. In TCRdb, the multiplex PCR reads were re-called with MiXCR into one record per CDR3 protein. Among some 130,000 distinct CDR3 sequences listed, about 20% were seen once. This sample was taken from a study of breast tumors, draining lymph nodes, adjacent tissues. Overall study findings and caveats: The lymph node origin of tumor T cells was framed as consistent with a hypothesis, not demonstrated. Findings are consistent with lymph node origin and intratumoral expansion of most tumor T cells. Tumor and nontumor repertoires were significantly more similar in luminal-like than in basal-like breast cancer. Tumor TCR diversity was below lymph nodes but above nontumor tissue.

The V gene lost 0 bases and the J gene lost 4 bases, with 8 bases spanning the gap. Germline V gives CDR1 MGHRA, CDR2 YSYEKL. The CDR3 extends over 14 amino acids. The lymph nodes were axillary draining lymph nodes from breast cancer patients. The clonotype was recovered from a female donor with breast cancer. Some clones in this sample may be carry-over from other donors' samples. The chain combines TRBV4-1 with TRBJ2-3; maybe TRBD1 (6 bases). Input material: axillary lymph node tissue. CDR3 DNA: TGCGCCAGCAGCCAAGATTCAGGGGCAGATACGCAGTATTTT. It yields the protein CASSQDSGADTQYF.